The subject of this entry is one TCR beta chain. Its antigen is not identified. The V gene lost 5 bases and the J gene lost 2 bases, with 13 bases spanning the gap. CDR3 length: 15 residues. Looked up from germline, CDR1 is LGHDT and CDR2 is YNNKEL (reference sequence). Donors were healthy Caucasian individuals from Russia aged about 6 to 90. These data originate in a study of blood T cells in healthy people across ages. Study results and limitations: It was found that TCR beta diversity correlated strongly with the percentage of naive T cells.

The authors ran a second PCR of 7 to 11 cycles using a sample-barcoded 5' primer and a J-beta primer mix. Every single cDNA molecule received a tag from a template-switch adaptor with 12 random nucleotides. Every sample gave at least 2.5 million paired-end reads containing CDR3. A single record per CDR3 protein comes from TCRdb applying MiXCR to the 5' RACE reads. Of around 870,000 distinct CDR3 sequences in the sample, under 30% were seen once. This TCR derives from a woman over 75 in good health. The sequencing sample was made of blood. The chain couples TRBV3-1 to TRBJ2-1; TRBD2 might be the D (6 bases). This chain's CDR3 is CASSSGTPAYNEQFF. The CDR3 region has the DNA TGTGCCAGCAGCTCCGGGACTCCCGCCTACAATGAGCAGTTCTTC.